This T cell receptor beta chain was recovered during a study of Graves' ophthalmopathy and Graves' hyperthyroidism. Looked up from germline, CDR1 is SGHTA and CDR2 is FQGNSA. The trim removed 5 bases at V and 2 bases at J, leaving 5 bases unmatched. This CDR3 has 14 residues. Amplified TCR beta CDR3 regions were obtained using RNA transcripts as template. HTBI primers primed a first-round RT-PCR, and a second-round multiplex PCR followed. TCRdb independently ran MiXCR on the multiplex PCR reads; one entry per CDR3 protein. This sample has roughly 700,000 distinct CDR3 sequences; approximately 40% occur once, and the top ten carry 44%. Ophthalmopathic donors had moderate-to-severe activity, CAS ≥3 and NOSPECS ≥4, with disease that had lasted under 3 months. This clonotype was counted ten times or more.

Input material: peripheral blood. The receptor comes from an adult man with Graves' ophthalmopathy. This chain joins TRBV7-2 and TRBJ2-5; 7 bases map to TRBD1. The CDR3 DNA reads TGTGCCAGCAGCCGAGGGACAGAACAAGAGACCCAGTACTTC. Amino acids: CASSRGTEQETQYF.